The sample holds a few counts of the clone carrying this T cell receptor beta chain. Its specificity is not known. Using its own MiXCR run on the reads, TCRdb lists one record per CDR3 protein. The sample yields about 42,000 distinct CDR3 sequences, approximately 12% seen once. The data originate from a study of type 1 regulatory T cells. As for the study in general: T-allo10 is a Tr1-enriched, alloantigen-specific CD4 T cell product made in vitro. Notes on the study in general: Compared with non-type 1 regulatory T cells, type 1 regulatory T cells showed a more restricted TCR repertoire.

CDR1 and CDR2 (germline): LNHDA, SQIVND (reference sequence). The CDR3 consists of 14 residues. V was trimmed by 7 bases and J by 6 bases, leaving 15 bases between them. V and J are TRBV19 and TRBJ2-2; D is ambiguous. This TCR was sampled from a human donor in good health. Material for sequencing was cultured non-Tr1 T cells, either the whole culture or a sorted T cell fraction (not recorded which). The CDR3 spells CASTVLHGPGELFF. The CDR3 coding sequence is TGTGCCAGTACCGTCCTTCATGGACCCGGGGAGCTGTTTTTT.